The entry below gives a single T cell receptor (beta chain) sequence along with its context. The data belong to a study of T cell changes during pregnancy in multiple sclerosis. TCRdb's copy holds only in-frame clones and misses some; the assay was immunoSEQ multiplex PCR. The table records tens of thousands of clones, about 92% of them present only once. Germline values: CDR1 GTSNPN, CDR2 SVGIG (reference sequence). The CDR3 is 12 amino acids. The V end lost 3 bases, the J end lost 8 bases, and 13 bases lay between the germline ends. This specimen consisted of peripheral blood, obtained in the second trimester of pregnancy. The genes are TRBV30 and TRBJ1-1, with D possibly matching TRBD1 (5 bases). This sequence originates from a female donor in good health, enrolled as a control in a pregnancy study. CDR3: CAWSESSGEAFF. CDR3 nucleotide sequence: TGTGCCTGGAGCGAATCGTCAGGGGAAGCTTTCTTT.